Below, one T cell receptor beta chain is given with its context. This CDR3 is built from 14 residues. V dropped 3 bases and J dropped 10 bases, with 18 bases sitting between them. In germline, CDR1 is LNHDA, CDR2 SQIVND (reference sequence). This sample is drawn from a study of OX40 agonist ivuxolimab in advanced cancers. Some clones are missing from TCRdb's copy, which holds only in-frame ones; the method was immunoSEQ multiplex PCR. The data contain about 77,000 clones, roughly 86% of them singletons. The sequence derives from an adult with an advanced solid tumor such as melanoma, head and neck, liver or kidney cancer. Sequences were derived from CD4+ or CD8+ T cells sorted from blood, sampled in a trial of the OX40 agonist ivuxolimab. This chain uses TRBV19 with TRBJ1-2; D is uncertain. In DNA, the CDR3 is TGTGCCAGTAGTATCTGGCGCAGCTTGGAAGCCTACACCTTC. It yields the protein CASSIWRSLEAYTF.